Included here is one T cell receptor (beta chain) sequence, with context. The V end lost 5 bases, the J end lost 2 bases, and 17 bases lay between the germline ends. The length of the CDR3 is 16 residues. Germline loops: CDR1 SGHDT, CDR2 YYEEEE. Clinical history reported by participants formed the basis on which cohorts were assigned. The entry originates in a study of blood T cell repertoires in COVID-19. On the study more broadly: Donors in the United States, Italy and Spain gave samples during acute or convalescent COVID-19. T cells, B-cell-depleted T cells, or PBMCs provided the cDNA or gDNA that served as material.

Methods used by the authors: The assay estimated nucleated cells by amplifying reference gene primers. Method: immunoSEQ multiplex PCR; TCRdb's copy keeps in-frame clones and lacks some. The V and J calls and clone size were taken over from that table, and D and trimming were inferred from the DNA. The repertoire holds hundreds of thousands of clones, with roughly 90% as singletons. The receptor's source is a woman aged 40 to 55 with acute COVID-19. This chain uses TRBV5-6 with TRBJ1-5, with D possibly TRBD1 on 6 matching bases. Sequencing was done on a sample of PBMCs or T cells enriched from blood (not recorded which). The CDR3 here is CASRNRGGGGNQPQHF. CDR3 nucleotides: TGTGCCAGCAGAAACCGGGGCGGGGGCGGCAATCAGCCCCAGCATTTT.